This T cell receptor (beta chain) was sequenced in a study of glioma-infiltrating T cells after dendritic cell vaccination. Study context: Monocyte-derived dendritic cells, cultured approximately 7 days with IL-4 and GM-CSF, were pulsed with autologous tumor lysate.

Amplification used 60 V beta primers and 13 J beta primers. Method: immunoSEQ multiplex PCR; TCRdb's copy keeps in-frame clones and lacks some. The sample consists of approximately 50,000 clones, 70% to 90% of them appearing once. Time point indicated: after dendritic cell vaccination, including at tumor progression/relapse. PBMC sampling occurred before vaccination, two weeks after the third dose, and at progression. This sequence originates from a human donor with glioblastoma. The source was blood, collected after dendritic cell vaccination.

DNA of the CDR3: TGTGCCAGCCCGGGGGATCGGGTCAATGAGCAGTTCTTC. This sequence encodes CASPGDRVNEQFF. The rearrangement links TRBV2 to TRBJ2-1, with D possibly matching TRBD2 (6 bases). CDR1 is SNHLY and CDR2 is FYNNEI in the germline V gene. V was cut by 8 bases and J by 6 bases, with 14 bases left in between. This CDR3 comprises 13 residues.